Below, 19 T cell receptor beta chains from the same sample are listed, as sequenced in a study of blood T cells in healthy people across ages (dated by TCRdb to 2013 to 2016). Library preparation was by 5' RACE. TCRdb shows the sequencer as Illumina HiSeq 2500. A second roughly 7 to 11 cycle PCR used a sample-barcoded 5' primer and a J-beta primer mix. Through fastp at Q25 and MiXCR, TCRdb rebuilt clones from the public reads, retaining in-frame beta chains. Under each unique CDR3 protein, matching rows form one entry showing the most common genes and DNA. This sample is represented by 850,000 or so distinct CDR3 sequences; about 30% of them were singletons. 17% of the sample is held by the ten biggest clonotypes. Input material: blood. These receptors were obtained from an elderly woman in good health.

This clonotype was counted at least ten times. Just one base apart from a much larger clone, this may be a read error. The V gene is TRBV2, the J gene TRBJ2-7; maybe TRBD2 (5 bases). The V end lost 6 bases, the J end lost 7 bases, and 16 bases lay between the germline ends. The CDR3 consists of 13 residues. Germline V gene data show CDR1 as SNHLY and CDR2 as FYNNEI. The chain's CDR3 is CASREASRGEQYF. In DNA, the CDR3 is TGTGCCAGCAGGGAGGCTAGCAGAGGGGAGCAGTACTTC.

In the case of this clonotype: A much larger clone differs from this one at a single base, so this may be a read error. The CDR3 sequence: CAGSLEFRQPQHF. The CDR3 coding sequence is TGTGCCGGCAGCTTAGAGTTTCGGCAGCCCCAGCATTTT. The chain links TRBV7-2 to TRBJ1-5; D is ambiguous. CDR1 and CDR2 (germline): SGHTA, FQGNSA. This CDR3 is built from 13 residues.

Ten or more counts support this clonotype. The chain links TRBV25-1 to TRBJ2-5; TRBD2 aligns across 8 bases. The CDR3 contains 15 residues. The junction had 8 bases not matched to a gene; V was cut back by 4 bases and J by 4 bases. CDR1 MGHDK and CDR2 SYGVNS come from the germline V gene. The CDR3 bases are TGTGCCAGCAGTGGTCGTAGCGGGGTGGGAGAGACCCAGTACTTC. Translated, it gives CASSGRSGVGETQYF.

This clonotype was seen a few times. This CDR3 is CASSLVGPGQPQHF. In nucleotides, the CDR3 is TGTGCCAGCAGCTTAGTTGGACCGGGGCAGCCCCAGCATTTT. The rearrangement joins TRBV7-2 to TRBJ1-5, with no clear D. This CDR3 contains 14 residues. In germline, CDR1 is SGHTA, CDR2 FQGNSA. The V gene lost 1 base and the J gene lost 7 bases, with 11 bases spanning the gap. Variable domain in full (rest from reference TRBV7-2 and TRBJ1-5): GAGVSQSPSNKVTEKGKDVELRCDPISGHTALYWYRQSLGQGLEFLIYFQGNSAPDKSGLPSDRFSAERTGGSVSTLTIQRTQQEDSAVYLCASSLVGPGQPQHFGDGTRLSIL.

This chain uses TRBV4-1 with TRBJ1-2, with TRBD1 identical over 7 bases. Germline CDR1 and CDR2: MGHRA and YSYEKL. Trimming cost V 1 base and J 4 bases; bases outside gene matches: 12. The CDR3 sequence is 17 residues long. CDR3 DNA: TGCGCCAGCAGCCAAGGGGGGAGGGACGACAGGGTCTATGGCTACACCTTC. Its translation: CASSQGGRDDRVYGYTF.

This clonotype was seen only a few times. Germline is not matched at one junction end, which may reflect a read error. The J gene is TRBJ2-7, the V gene TRBV7-7; D is ambiguous. This CDR3 has 13 amino acids. Per germline, CDR1 SSHAT and CDR2 FNYEAQ (reference sequence). This CDR3 reads CASSSGPRYEQYF. The CDR3 nucleotides read TGTGCTAGCAGTTCCGGGCCCCGATACGAGCAGTACTTC.

This clonotype occurred a few times. The chain couples TRBV4-1 to TRBJ1-2; the D is unclear. The V gene's germline CDR1 is MGHRA and CDR2 YSYEKL. The ends were cut back, 1 base at V and 0 bases at J, with 9 bases in the middle. This CDR3 contains 15 residues. The CDR3 region is CASSQVIQANYGYTF. In nucleotides, the CDR3 is TGCGCCAGCAGCCAAGTAATTCAAGCTAACTATGGCTACACCTTC.

In this sample, this clonotype turned up many times. This sequence joins TRBV20-1 and TRBJ1-6, with 7 bases fitting TRBD1. Germline CDR1 and CDR2: DFQATT and SNEGSKA (reference sequence). This CDR3 is built from 15 residues. V was pared by 4 bases and J by 4 bases, with 7 bases of the junction left unmatched. The DNA of the CDR3 is TGCAGTGCTAAATGGGTGGGACAGTATAATTCACCCCTCCACTTT. Amino acids: CSAKWVGQYNSPLHF.

This clonotype was picked up many times. The gene calls are TRBV20-1 and TRBJ2-3, with 7 bases lining up with TRBD1. The CDR3 is made up of 13 amino acids. V dropped 6 bases and J dropped 3; count of bases not matched to a gene: 6. Looked up from germline, CDR1 is DFQATT and CDR2 is SNEGSKA (reference sequence). The CDR3 bases are TGCAGTGCCCCGACAGGGATTACAGATACGCAGTATTTT. Translating it yields CSAPTGITDTQYF.

This clonotype was counted many times. The CDR3 region is CASSFYSGGARETQYF. CDR3 coding DNA: TGTGCCAGCAGCTTCTATAGCGGGGGGGCGAGGGAGACCCAGTACTTC. The chain joins TRBV5-6 to TRBJ2-5, with 11 bases matching TRBD2. With V trimmed by 2 bases and J by 5 bases, 8 bases remained unmatched. Germline CDR1 and CDR2: SGHDT and YYEEEE. The CDR3 length is 16 residues.

As for this clonotype: This may come from a read error, since a much larger clone is one base off. The rearrangement joins TRBV14 to TRBJ2-7; 10 bases fit TRBD2. After removal of 5 bases from V and 10 bases from J, the junction contained 20 bases not matched to a gene. This CDR3 has 17 residues. Germline V CDR1 and CDR2: SGHDN, FVKESK. This chain's CDR3 is CASSWSSGGDTREGQYF. CDR3 in DNA: TGTGCCAGCAGCTGGTCTAGCGGGGGCGATACCAGAGAGGGCCAGTACTTC.

The gene calls are TRBV29-1 and TRBJ2-2; a possible D gene is TRBD2 (7 bases). The CDR3 is 15 amino acids. The V gene lost 6 bases and the J gene lost 2 bases, with 16 bases spanning the gap. Germline CDR1 reads SQVTM; CDR2 reads ANQGSEA. The CDR3 DNA reads TGCAGCGTCCTAACAGGGAGGGGAAACACCGGGGAGCTGTTTTTT. Protein sequence: CSVLTGRGNTGELFF.

This clonotype has at least ten counts. The chain links TRBV3-1 to TRBJ2-7, with unresolved D. CDR1 LGHDT and CDR2 YNNKEL come from the germline V gene (reference sequence). Trimming shortened V by 5 bases and J by 2 bases, and 19 bases separated the two germline ends. The CDR3 loop spans 16 amino acids. The CDR3 DNA reads as TGTGCCAGCAGCGCTTGGGGTAGGGAATCCGCCTACGAGCAGTACTTC. Translation: CASSAWGRESAYEQYF.

This clonotype was detected many times. CDR3: CASSFYGAGLRETQYF. As DNA, the CDR3 is TGTGCCAGCAGTTTTTATGGGGCAGGGCTCCGAGAGACCCAGTACTTC. This rearrangement joins TRBV27 to TRBJ2-5, with D perhaps matching TRBD1 (5 bases). Trimming cost V 3 bases and J 4 bases, with 18 bases left between them. Looked up from germline, CDR1 is MNHEY and CDR2 is SMNVEV (reference sequence). The CDR3 extends over 16 amino acids.

This clonotype was seen repeatedly, ten times or more. This rearrangement joins TRBV6-5 to TRBJ1-2; 9 bases align to TRBD1. From germline, CDR1 is MNHEY and CDR2 SVGAGI. J was trimmed by 9 bases and V by 5 bases; bases with no gene match: 4. The CDR3 covers 12 residues. CDR3 in DNA: TGTGCCAGCAGTACAGGGGGCCAGCGCTACACCTTC. Protein sequence: CASSTGGQRYTF.

This clonotype was seen repeatedly, ten times or more. The chain combines TRBV28 with TRBJ2-1; perhaps TRBD1 as D (6 bases). The CDR3 has 15 amino acids. V lost 6 bases and J lost 0, with 12 bases in between. CDR1 MDHEN and CDR2 SYDVKM come from the germline V gene. This CDR3 is CASSPGQLSYNEQFF. The DNA of the CDR3 is TGTGCCAGCAGCCCGGGACAACTCTCCTACAATGAGCAGTTCTTC.

V and J are TRBV6-2 or TRBV6-3 and TRBJ2-7, with D possibly TRBD2 on 6 matching bases. CDR3 length: 15 amino acids. V lost 2 bases, J lost 2 bases, and 13 bases lay in between. Germline V gene data show CDR1 as MNHEY and CDR2 as SVGEGT. The CDR3 DNA reads as TGTGCCAGCAGTTACGCGGTCGGAGGGGCCTACGAGCAGTACTTC. This gives the protein CASSYAVGGAYEQYF.

This clonotype was recorded many times. A single base separates this from a much larger clone, so it may be a read error. The genes are TRBV7-7 and TRBJ2-6, with a weak D call TRBD1 (5 bases). Germline V lookup: CDR1 SSHAT, CDR2 FNYEAQ (reference sequence). The CDR3 runs to 16 residues. The CDR3 sequence is CASSPGRSSGANVRTF. CDR3 DNA sequence: TGTGCCAGCAGCCCCGGACGGAGCTCTGGGGCCAACGTCCGGACTTTC.

The chain has TRBV11-2 and TRBJ2-1; 11 nucleotides match TRBD1. J lost 7 bases, V lost 5 bases, and 7 bases had no gene match. Germline loops: CDR1 SGHAT, CDR2 FQNNGV. The CDR3 length is 15 residues. CDR3 in DNA: TGTGCCAGCAGCCGGGGACAGGGGGGGGATAATGAGCAGTTCTTC. Translation: CASSRGQGGDNEQFF.